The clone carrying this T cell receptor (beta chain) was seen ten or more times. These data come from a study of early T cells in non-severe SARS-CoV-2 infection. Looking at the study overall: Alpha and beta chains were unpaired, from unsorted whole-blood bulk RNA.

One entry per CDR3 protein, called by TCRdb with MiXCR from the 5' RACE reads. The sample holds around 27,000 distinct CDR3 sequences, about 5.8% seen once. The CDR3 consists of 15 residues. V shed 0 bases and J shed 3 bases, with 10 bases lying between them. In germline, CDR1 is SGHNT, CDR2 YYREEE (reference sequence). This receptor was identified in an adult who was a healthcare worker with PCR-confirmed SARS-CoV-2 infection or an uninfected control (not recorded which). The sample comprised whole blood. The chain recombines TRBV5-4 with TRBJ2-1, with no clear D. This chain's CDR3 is CASSLGGVIYNEQFF. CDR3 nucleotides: TGTGCCAGCAGCTTGGGTGGGGTTATCTACAATGAGCAGTTCTTC. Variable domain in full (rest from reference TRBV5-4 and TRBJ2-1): ETGVTQSPTHLIKTRGQQVTLRCSSQSGHNTVSWYQQALGQGPQFIFQYYREEENGRGNFPPRFSGLQFPNYSSELNVNALELDDSALYLCASSLGGVIYNEQFFGPGTRLTVL.